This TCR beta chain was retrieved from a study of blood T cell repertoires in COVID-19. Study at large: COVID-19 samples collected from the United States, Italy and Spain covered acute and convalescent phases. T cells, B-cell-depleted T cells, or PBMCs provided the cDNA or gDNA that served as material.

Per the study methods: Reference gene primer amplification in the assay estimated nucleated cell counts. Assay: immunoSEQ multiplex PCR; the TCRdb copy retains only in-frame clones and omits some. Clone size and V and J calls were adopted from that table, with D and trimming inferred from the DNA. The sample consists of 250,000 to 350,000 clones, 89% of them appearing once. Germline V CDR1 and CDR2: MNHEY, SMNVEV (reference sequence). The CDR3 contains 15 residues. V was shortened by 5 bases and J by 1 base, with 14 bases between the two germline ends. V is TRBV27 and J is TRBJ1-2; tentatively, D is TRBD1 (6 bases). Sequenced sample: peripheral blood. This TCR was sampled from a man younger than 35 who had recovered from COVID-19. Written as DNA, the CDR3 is TGTGCCAGCAGTCGGCAGGGGAAGGGTAACTATGGCTACACCTTC. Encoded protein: CASSRQGKGNYGYTF.